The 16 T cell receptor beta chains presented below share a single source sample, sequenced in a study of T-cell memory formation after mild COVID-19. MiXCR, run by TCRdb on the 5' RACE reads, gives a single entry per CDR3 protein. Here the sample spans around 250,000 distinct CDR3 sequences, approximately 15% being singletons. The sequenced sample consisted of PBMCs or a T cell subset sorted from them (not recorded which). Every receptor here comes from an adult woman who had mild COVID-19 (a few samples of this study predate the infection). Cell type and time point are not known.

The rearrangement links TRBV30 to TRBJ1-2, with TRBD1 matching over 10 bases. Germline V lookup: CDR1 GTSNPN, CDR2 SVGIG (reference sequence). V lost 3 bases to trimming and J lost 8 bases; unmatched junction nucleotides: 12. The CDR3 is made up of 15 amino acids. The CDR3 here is CAWSTPPGTGDGYTF. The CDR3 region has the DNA TGTGCCTGGAGCACCCCTCCCGGGACAGGGGACGGCTACACCTTC.

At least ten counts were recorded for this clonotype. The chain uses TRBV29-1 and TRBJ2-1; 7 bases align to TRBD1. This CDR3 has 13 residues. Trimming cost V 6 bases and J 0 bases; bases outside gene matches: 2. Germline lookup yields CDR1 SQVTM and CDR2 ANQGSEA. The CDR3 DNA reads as TGCAGCGTGACAGGGAGCTCCTACAATGAGCAGTTCTTC. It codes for CSVTGSSYNEQFF.

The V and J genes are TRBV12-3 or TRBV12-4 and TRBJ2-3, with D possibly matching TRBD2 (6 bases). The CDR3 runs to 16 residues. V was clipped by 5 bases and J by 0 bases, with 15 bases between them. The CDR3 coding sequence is TGTGCCAGCAGTCGACGGAGCGGGTCTAGCACAGATACGCAGTATTTT. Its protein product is CASSRRSGSSTDTQYF.

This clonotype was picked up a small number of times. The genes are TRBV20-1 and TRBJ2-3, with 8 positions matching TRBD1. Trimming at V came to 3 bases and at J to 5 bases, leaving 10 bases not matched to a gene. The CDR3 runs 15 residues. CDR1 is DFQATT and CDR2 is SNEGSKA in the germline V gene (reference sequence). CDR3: CSARGFRDRRDTQYF. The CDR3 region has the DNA TGCAGTGCTAGGGGATTCCGGGACAGGAGAGATACGCAGTATTTT.

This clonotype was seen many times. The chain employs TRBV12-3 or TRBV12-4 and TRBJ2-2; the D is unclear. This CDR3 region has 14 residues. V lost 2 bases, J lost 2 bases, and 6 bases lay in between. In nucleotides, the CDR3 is TGTGCCAGCAGTTTATTACTAAACACCGGGGAGCTGTTTTTT. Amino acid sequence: CASSLLLNTGELFF.

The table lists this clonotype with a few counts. CDR3 in amino acids: CASMSGEGQYNEQFF. The DNA for the CDR3 is TGTGCCAGCATGTCGGGGGAGGGCCAGTACAATGAGCAGTTCTTC. V usage is TRBV6-5 and J usage is TRBJ2-1; 7 bases fit TRBD2. There are 15 residues in the CDR3. From germline, CDR1 is MNHEY and CDR2 SVGAGI. J was trimmed by 4 bases and V by 7 bases; bases with no gene match: 10.

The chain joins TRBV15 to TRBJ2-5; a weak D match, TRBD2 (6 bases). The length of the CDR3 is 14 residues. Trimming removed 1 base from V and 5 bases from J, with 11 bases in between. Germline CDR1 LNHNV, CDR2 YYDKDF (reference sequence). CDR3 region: CATSRGRGLETQYF. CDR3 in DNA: TGTGCCACCAGCAGAGGGAGGGGTCTTGAGACCCAGTACTTC.

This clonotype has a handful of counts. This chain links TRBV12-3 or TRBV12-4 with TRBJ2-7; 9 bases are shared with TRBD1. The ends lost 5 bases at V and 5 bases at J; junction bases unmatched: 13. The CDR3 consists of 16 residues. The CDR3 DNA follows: TGTGCCAGCAGTCCCCGCTTTGGGACAGGGAGTCACGAGCAGTACTTC. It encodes CASSPRFGTGSHEQYF.

CDR3 in DNA: TGTGCCAGCAGTTTATTTTCCGTCTCCCAAGTTAACAATGAGCAGTTCTTC. Amino acids: CASSLFSVSQVNNEQFF. The chain employs TRBV27 and TRBJ2-1, with D hard to call. This CDR3 has 17 residues. Germline V gene lookup returns CDR1 MNHEY and CDR2 SMNVEV (reference sequence). V lost 1 base, J lost 5 bases, and 18 bases lay in between.

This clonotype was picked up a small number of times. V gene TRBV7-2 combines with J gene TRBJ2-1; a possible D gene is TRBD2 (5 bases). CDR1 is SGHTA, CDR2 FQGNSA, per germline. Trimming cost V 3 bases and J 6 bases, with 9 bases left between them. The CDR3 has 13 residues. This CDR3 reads CASSLERLNEQFF. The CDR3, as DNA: TGTGCCAGCAGCTTGGAGCGGCTCAATGAGCAGTTCTTC.

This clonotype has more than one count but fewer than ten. For the CDR3, the DNA is TGTGCCAGCAGCTCAAACCTCTTTAGCTTTAGCGGGAGTGCGGGGGAGCAGTACTTC. This encodes CASSSNLFSFSGSAGEQYF. This chain links TRBV7-2 with TRBJ2-7, with TRBD2 identical over 9 bases. Germline V CDR1 and CDR2: SGHTA, FQGNSA. Trimming at V came to 4 bases and at J to 7 bases, leaving 23 bases not matched to a gene. The length of the CDR3 is 19 residues.

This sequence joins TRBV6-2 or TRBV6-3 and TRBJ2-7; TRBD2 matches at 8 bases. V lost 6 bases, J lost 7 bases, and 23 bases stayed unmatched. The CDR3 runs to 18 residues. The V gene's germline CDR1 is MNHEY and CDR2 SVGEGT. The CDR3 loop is CASSASAGVAGINTEQYF. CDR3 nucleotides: TGTGCCAGCAGCGCCTCCGCCGGGGTAGCGGGAATAAATACGGAGCAGTACTTC.

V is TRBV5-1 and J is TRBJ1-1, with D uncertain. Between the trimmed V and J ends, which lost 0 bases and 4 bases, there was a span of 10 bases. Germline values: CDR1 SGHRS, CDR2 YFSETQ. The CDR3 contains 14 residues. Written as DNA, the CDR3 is TGCGCCAGCAGCTTGGGGCAGGACTTCACTGAAGCTTTCTTT. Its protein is CASSLGQDFTEAFF. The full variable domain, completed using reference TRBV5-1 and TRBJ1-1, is KAGVTQTPRYLIKTRGQQVTLSCSPISGHRSVSWYQQTPGQGLQFLFEYFSETQRNKGNFPGRFSGRQFSNSRSEMNVSTLELGDSALYLCASSLGQDFTEAFFGQGTRLTVV.

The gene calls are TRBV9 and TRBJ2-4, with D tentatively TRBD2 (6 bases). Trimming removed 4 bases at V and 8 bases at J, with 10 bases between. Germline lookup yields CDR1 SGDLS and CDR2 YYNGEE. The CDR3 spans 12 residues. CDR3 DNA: TGTGCCAGCAGCCTGGGCGGGGACATTCAGTACTTC. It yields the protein CASSLGGDIQYF.

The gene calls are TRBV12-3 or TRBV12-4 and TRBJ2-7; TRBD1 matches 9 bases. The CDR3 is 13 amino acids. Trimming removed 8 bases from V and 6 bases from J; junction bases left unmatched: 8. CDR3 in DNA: TGTGCCAGCCGGGACAGGGCGGCTAGCGAGCAGTACTTC. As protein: CASRDRAASEQYF.

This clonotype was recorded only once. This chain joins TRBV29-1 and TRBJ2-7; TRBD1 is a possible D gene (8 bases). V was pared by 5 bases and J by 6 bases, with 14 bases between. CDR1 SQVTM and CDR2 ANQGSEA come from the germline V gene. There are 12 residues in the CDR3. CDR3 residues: CSVRTGRGEQYF. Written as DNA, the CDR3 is TGCAGCGTTCGGACAGGGAGGGGCGAGCAGTACTTC.